The 2 T cell receptor beta chains below all came from one sample that was sequenced in a study of long-term antiretroviral therapy in people with HIV. Investigators performed immunoSEQ version v3.0 at survey level. Profiled with immunoSEQ multiplex PCR; TCRdb holds only in-frame clones, not every one. There are 23,000 or so clones in the sample; around 83% occur only once, and roughly a quarter lies in the top ten. The sequences come from unsorted PBMCs, collected 0.4 years after starting antiretroviral therapy. All receptors come from a man aged 45 to 65 with HIV.

This clone turned up a few times. This chain links TRBV7-9 with TRBJ1-1; the D gene is possibly TRBD1 (6 bases). The V end was cut by 1 base, the J end by 11 bases, with 14 bases between. Germline CDR1 SEHNR, CDR2 FQNEAQ (reference sequence). The CDR3 totals 13 residues. The CDR3 region is CASSLERGAGAFF. The CDR3 coding sequence is TGTGCCAGCAGCTTAGAACGGGGGGCGGGGGCTTTCTTT.

This clone was detected only once. The chain joins TRBV7-2 to TRBJ1-3; TRBD1 agrees at 10 bases. The CDR3 runs to 16 residues. The germline V gene encodes CDR1 SGHTA and CDR2 FQGNSA. The V segment lost 6 bases and the J segment 2 bases; nucleotides outside the gene matches: 7. The CDR3 loop is CASSLRQGAAGNTIYF. CDR3 nucleotide sequence: TGTGCCAGCAGTCTAAGACAGGGGGCAGCTGGAAACACCATATATTTT.